The clone carrying this TCR beta chain was detected a few times. The antigen is not known. The data belong to a study of CD8 T cells in ankylosing spondylitis. Study-wide points: It was reported that disease-linked clones were significantly enriched in matched ankylosing spondylitis synovial fluid. Before this, some motif variants had been reported in reactive arthritis synovial fluid and blood. Seven to nine highly homologous variants formed a TCR beta motif that appeared characteristic of ankylosing spondylitis blood.

This CDR3 is 15 amino acids long. Unmatched junction bases numbered 12, after V lost 7 bases and J lost 6 bases. In making TCR beta libraries, quantitative 5'-RACE with molecular barcodes was used. TCRdb itself ran the 5' RACE reads through MiXCR, one entry per CDR3 protein. The repertoire holds about 450,000 distinct CDR3 sequences, with roughly a quarter as singletons. The specimen was blood, either unsorted or a sorted T cell fraction (not recorded which). This clonotype was sampled from a male donor with ankylosing spondylitis. This chain connects TRBV12-3 or TRBV12-4 to TRBJ2-1; TRBD1 agrees at 7 bases. The DNA of the CDR3 is TGTGCCAGCAACCCGACAGGGAAGTTGGGCAATGAGCAGTTCTTC. Protein product: CASNPTGKLGNEQFF.